The rows below give T cell receptor beta chains drawn from one sample of a study of cytomegalovirus exposure and HLA in healthy donors. The assay was immunoSEQ multiplex PCR, and TCRdb's table has in-frame clones only and misses some. Here the sample spans 100,000 to 150,000 clones, over 60% being singletons. Sequenced material: PBMCs. The origin of the receptors is a man aged 25-45 years in good health and CMV-seronegative. The CDR3 runs from the conserved cysteine through the conserved F or W. D genes are given only for firm matches. Clone size is shown for a subset of rows, as once, few, many or a class of expanded clone.

d_call,j_call,clone_size,v_call,cdr3_aa,cdr3_nt
TRBD1,TRBJ2-6,.,TRBV18,CASSPFGTGRPGANVLTF,TGTGCCAGCTCACCATTCGGGACAGGGAGACCTGGGGCCAACGTCCTGACTTTC
TRBD2,TRBJ2-3,.,TRBV5-1,CASSGGLAVSTDTQYF,TGCGCCAGCAGCGGGGGACTAGCGGTTAGCACAGATACGCAGTATTTT
.,TRBJ1-1,.,TRBV25-1,CASSETTVSHTEAFF,TGTGCCAGCAGTGAGACCACAGTTTCGCACACTGAAGCTTTCTTT
TRBD1,TRBJ1-5,.,TRBV7-9,CASSAAGTDNQPQHF,TGTGCCAGCAGCGCCGCGGGGACAGACAATCAGCCCCAGCATTTT
.,TRBJ1-2,.,TRBV10-3,CAISTFRDKGNYGYTF,TGTGCCATCAGCACCTTCCGGGACAAGGGGAACTATGGCTACACCTTC
.,TRBJ2-2,.,TRBV7-2,CASSRQGSRTGELFF,TGTGCCAGCAGTCGGCAGGGGTCGAGGACCGGGGAGCTGTTTTTT
TRBD1,TRBJ2-7,.,TRBV5-1,CASSSQTGGPYEQYF,TGCGCCAGCAGCTCACAAACAGGGGGTCCCTACGAGCAGTACTTC
TRBD1,TRBJ2-7,.,TRBV27,CASSPTGGNYEQYF,TGTGCCAGCAGCCCGACAGGGGGGAACTACGAGCAGTACTTC
.,TRBJ2-3,.,TRBV19,CASSLQRVGTDTQYF,TGTGCCAGTAGTCTCCAACGGGTAGGCACAGATACGCAGTATTTT
TRBD1,TRBJ2-5,.,TRBV6-6,CASSSDRAQETQYF,TGTGCCAGCAGTTCGGACAGGGCTCAAGAGACCCAGTACTTC
TRBD1,TRBJ2-1,few,TRBV4-1,CASSYRDRANEQFF,TGCGCCAGCAGCTACCGGGACAGGGCGAATGAGCAGTTCTTC
.,TRBJ1-1,few,TRBV7-9,CASSVYNTEAFF,TGTGCCAGCAGCGTCTACAACACTGAAGCTTTCTTT
.,TRBJ1-5,.,TRBV6-5,CASSYLGSNQPQHF,TGTGCCAGCAGTTACTTGGGCAGTAATCAGCCCCAGCATTTT
TRBD1,TRBJ1-4,.,TRBV11-2,CASSLDRGRVNEKLFF,TGTGCCAGCAGCTTAGACAGGGGGCGGGTTAATGAAAAACTGTTTTTT
TRBD1,TRBJ2-1,few,TRBV29-1,CSVTGTGIFNEQFF,TGCAGCGTCACCGGGACAGGGATATTCAATGAGCAGTTCTTC
TRBD1,TRBJ1-4,.,TRBV7-2,CASSPDRGVGEKLFF,TGTGCCAGCAGCCCAGACAGGGGAGTAGGTGAAAAACTGTTTTTT
TRBD2,TRBJ2-7,.,TRBV4-1,CASSQGLRELHEQYF,TGCGCCAGCAGCCAAGGTCTGCGGGAGCTCCACGAGCAGTACTTC
TRBD1,TRBJ2-5,once,TRBV9,CASSTQQGRGETQYF,TGTGCCAGCAGCACCCAACAGGGGCGCGGGGAGACCCAGTACTTC
.,TRBJ2-3,.,TRBV23-1,CASSPPSAREDTDTQYF,TGCGCCAGCAGTCCTCCCTCTGCCCGAGAGGACACAGATACGCAGTATTTT
.,TRBJ2-7,.,TRBV9,CASSAPGLNYEQYF,TGTGCCAGCAGCGCTCCGGGACTCAATTACGAGCAGTACTTC
.,TRBJ1-3,.,TRBV6-1,CASSNRGSGNTIYF,TGTGCCAGCAGTAACCGGGGCTCTGGAAACACCATATATTTT
.,TRBJ1-2,once,TRBV15,CATSRGAGYGYTF,TGTGCCACCAGCAGAGGGGCAGGGTATGGCTACACCTTC
TRBD1,TRBJ2-3,.,TRBV2,CASISRDRGTDTQYF,TGTGCCAGCATCTCCCGGGACAGGGGCACAGATACGCAGTATTTT
TRBD2,TRBJ2-7,.,TRBV4-3,CASSQDSGGAYEQYF,TGCGCCAGCAGCCAAGATAGCGGGGGGGCCTACGAGCAGTACTTC
TRBD2,TRBJ2-1,.,TRBV7-8,CASSLAGLAGDREQFF,TGTGCCAGCAGCTTAGCGGGACTAGCGGGGGACCGCGAGCAGTTCTTC
.,TRBJ2-7,.,TRBV7-6,CASSPPSWFLNNTNEQYF,TGTGCCAGCAGCCCACCCTCCTGGTTCCTCAATAACACAAACGAGCAGTACTTC
TRBD1,TRBJ1-6,.,TRBV28,CASSPRTGTGSPLHF,TGTGCCAGCAGTCCACGGACAGGGACAGGCTCACCCCTCCACTTT
.,TRBJ2-5,.,TRBV7-3,CASSLSGGLQETQYF,TGTGCCAGCAGCCTTAGCGGCGGACTCCAAGAGACCCAGTACTTC
.,TRBJ2-3,.,TRBV7-8,CASSFQGQTDTQYF,TGTGCCAGCAGCTTTCAGGGTCAGACAGATACGCAGTATTTT
.,TRBJ1-4,.,TRBV4-1,CASSQDTGKNEKLFF,TGCGCCAGCAGCCAAGATACAGGGAAGAATGAAAAACTGTTTTTT
.,TRBJ1-2,.,TRBV5-5,CASSPRQVYGYTF,TGTGCCAGCAGCCCGAGACAGGTCTATGGCTACACCTTC
TRBD1,TRBJ2-1,.,TRBV29-1,CSVDRGLGYNEQFF,TGCAGCGTGGACAGGGGGCTAGGGTACAATGAGCAGTTCTTC
TRBD1,TRBJ1-3,.,TRBV2,CASSHRRDRDLGAGNTIYF,TGTGCCAGCAGCCACCGCCGGGACAGAGACCTTGGGGCTGGAAACACCATATATTTT
.,TRBJ2-6,.,TRBV29-1,CSVSGSGANVLTF,TGCAGCGTCTCAGGCTCTGGGGCCAACGTCCTGACTTTC
TRBD2,TRBJ2-7,few,TRBV10-3,CAISESRLAGNEQYF,TGTGCCATCAGTGAGTCCCGACTAGCGGGAAACGAGCAGTACTTC
.,TRBJ1-2,.,TRBV29-1,CSVVVGEDDYGYTF,TGCAGCGTTGTAGTGGGGGAGGACGACTATGGCTACACCTTC
.,TRBJ2-1,.,TRBV4-2,CASSQERGAYNNEQFF,TGTGCCAGCAGCCAAGAACGGGGGGCATATAACAATGAGCAGTTCTTC
.,TRBJ2-5,.,TRBV7-2,CASSYGGLPPQETQYF,TGTGCCAGCAGCTATGGGGGACTCCCTCCCCAAGAGACCCAGTACTTC
.,TRBJ1-2,.,TRBV10-3,CAISEHNGYGYTF,TGTGCCATCAGTGAACACAATGGCTATGGCTACACCTTC
.,TRBJ1-1,.,TRBV19,CASSVVGGSGGTEAFF,TGTGCCAGTAGTGTGGTTGGAGGGTCGGGAGGCACTGAAGCTTTCTTT
.,TRBJ2-7,.,TRBV4-3,CASSQVAGATYEQYF,TGCGCCAGCAGCCAAGTGGCAGGGGCGACCTACGAGCAGTACTTC
.,TRBJ2-4,few,TRBV19,CASSMGALAKNIQYF,TGTGCCAGTAGTATGGGAGCACTAGCCAAAAACATTCAGTACTTC
.,TRBJ2-4,.,TRBV28,CASSLYGQPSSNVIQYF,TGTGCCAGCAGTCTTTATGGACAGCCTTCCTCGAATGTCATTCAGTACTTC
TRBD1,TRBJ2-7,.,TRBV18,CASSPGTGVVEQYF,TGTGCCAGCTCACCAGGGACAGGGGTAGTCGAGCAGTACTTC
TRBD1,TRBJ1-1,.,TRBV19,CASRGQGNTEAFF,TGTGCCAGTAGGGGACAGGGAAACACTGAAGCTTTCTTT
.,TRBJ2-7,.,TRBV27,CASSLSITQSYEQYF,TGTGCCAGCAGTTTATCGATTACACAAAGCTACGAGCAGTACTTC
.,TRBJ2-5,.,TRBV30,CAWSAGGHYQETQYF,TGTGCCTGGAGTGCGGGGGGCCATTACCAAGAGACCCAGTACTTC
TRBD1,TRBJ1-1,few,TRBV7-3,CASSLTLTGVQGEAFF,TGTGCCAGCAGCTTAACTTTGACAGGGGTGCAGGGTGAAGCTTTCTTT
.,TRBJ2-7,.,TRBV7-2,CASSSLGRPTYEQYF,TGTGCCAGCAGCTCCCTCGGCAGGCCCACCTACGAGCAGTACTTC
TRBD1,TRBJ2-5,.,TRBV6-5,CASSYVGQGAETQYF,TGTGCCAGCAGTTACGTTGGACAGGGGGCTGAGACCCAGTACTTC
.,TRBJ1-2,once,TRBV7-9,CASSLVATVTYTF,TGTGCCAGCAGCTTAGTCGCGACAGTCACCTACACCTTC
TRBD2,TRBJ2-3,.,TRBV5-1,CASSLLTGGGTDTQYF,TGCGCCAGCAGCTTGCTAACGGGGGGGGGCACAGATACGCAGTATTTT
TRBD1,TRBJ1-2,.,TRBV29-1,CSVETGGSYGYTF,TGCAGCGTTGAGACAGGGGGTAGCTATGGCTACACCTTC
TRBD2,TRBJ2-5,.,TRBV14,CASSQKLAGGETQYF,TGTGCCAGCAGCCAAAAACTCGCCGGGGGGGAGACCCAGTACTTC
TRBD1,TRBJ1-2,.,TRBV4-3,CASSQDRDRGRGYTF,TGCGCCAGCAGCCAAGATAGGGACAGGGGGCGCGGCTACACCTTC
TRBD1,TRBJ2-3,once,TRBV19,CASSKRTGFTDTQYF,TGTGCCAGTAGTAAGAGGACAGGGTTCACAGATACGCAGTATTTT
TRBD1,TRBJ2-2,few,TRBV5-1,CASSPDRANTGELFF,TGCGCCAGCAGCCCGGACAGGGCGAACACCGGGGAGCTGTTTTTT